Below are 18 T cell receptor beta chains sequenced from a single sample in a study of graft-versus-host responses after intestinal transplantation. Here immunoSEQ multiplex PCR was the method, and the copy in TCRdb shows in-frame clones only, minus some. The table shows more than 2,000 clones, with 25% to 35% occurring only once. Sequencing was performed on alloreactive CD4+ T cells from a mixed lymphocyte reaction culture, taken before transplantation. The subset was: CFSE-low proliferating T cells sorted from approximately 6-day pre-transplant mixed lymphocyte reaction (GvH or HvG direction). These receptors were taken from a human patient who was an organ donor for intestinal transplantation.

This clone was seen only a few times. The rearrangement links TRBV6-4 to TRBJ2-3; tentatively, D is TRBD1 (6 bases). V lost 4 bases, J lost 6 bases, and 11 bases lay in between. The V gene's germline CDR1 is MRHNA and CDR2 SNTAGT. The CDR3 is 13 residues long. CDR3 amino acids: CASSVDSSDTQYF. The CDR3 DNA sequence: TGTGCCAGCAGTGTGGACAGTTCGGATACGCAGTATTTT.

Within the sample, this clone is large (0.1 to 1%). The V gene is TRBV5-4, the J gene TRBJ2-5; D uncertain. CDR1 is SGHNT and CDR2 is YYREEE in the germline V gene (reference sequence). Trimming stripped 0 bases from V and 2 bases from J, with 8 bases between. The CDR3 is 14 amino acids. CDR3 sequence reads: CASSLARNQETQYF. CDR3 sequence (DNA): TGTGCCAGCAGCTTGGCCAGGAATCAAGAGACCCAGTACTTC.

The chain has TRBV5-4 and TRBJ2-3, with D uncertain. The ends were cut back, 2 bases at V and 5 bases at J, with 12 bases in the middle. The CDR3 is 14 amino acids. Germline-derived CDR1 and CDR2 are SGHNT and YYREEE (reference sequence). CDR3 bases: TGTGCCAGCAGCTTTGGTCTAGAGGTAGATACGCAGTATTTT. Translation: CASSFGLEVDTQYF.

J is TRBJ1-1 and V is TRBV10-2; D unresolved. The germline V and J ends were trimmed by 0 bases and 4 bases, with 9 bases remaining between them. This CDR3 comprises 14 residues. Germline-derived CDR1 and CDR2 are WSHSY and SAAADI. CDR3 in DNA: TGCGCCAGCAGTGAGTCGAGAGGCGCCACTGAAGCTTTCTTT. Its translation is CASSESRGATEAFF.

The V and J genes are TRBV6-5 and TRBJ2-1, with 9 bases matching TRBD2. The CDR3 covers 14 residues. Unmatched junction bases numbered 4, after V lost 5 bases and J lost 5 bases. Germline loops: CDR1 MNHEY, CDR2 SVGAGI. The CDR3 DNA follows: TGTGCCAGCAGTAGGGGACTAGCCGACAATGAGCAGTTCTTC. Protein: CASSRGLADNEQFF.

Relative to its sample, this clone is large. Different DNA sequences within this sample yield the same CDR3. This chain connects TRBV6-5 to TRBJ1-3, with D hard to call. Trimming stripped 5 bases from V and 8 bases from J, with 7 bases between. The CDR3 spans 11 residues. Looked up from germline, CDR1 is MNHEY and CDR2 is SVGAGI. DNA of the CDR3: TGTGCCAGCAGTAGAGGTGACACCATATATTTT. Translation gives CASSRGDTIYF.

This clone was counted only a few times. The chain couples TRBV28 to TRBJ2-7, with 7 bases lining up with TRBD1. This CDR3 comprises 14 residues. The V segment lost 7 bases and the J segment 1 base; nucleotides outside the gene matches: 7. CDR1 is MDHEN, CDR2 SYDVKM, per germline. This chain's CDR3 is CASTTRTGSYEQYF. CDR3 sequence (DNA): TGTGCCAGCACCACCCGGACAGGTTCCTACGAGCAGTACTTC.

V and J are TRBV11-2 and TRBJ1-4; D not certain. This CDR3 has 12 amino acids. Germline V CDR1 and CDR2: SGHAT, FQNNGV. V was cut by 3 bases and J by 7 bases, with 6 bases left in between. This CDR3 is CASSLSTEKLFF. CDR3 sequence (DNA): TGTGCCAGCAGCTTGAGCACTGAAAAACTGTTTTTT.

This clone qualifies as medium-sized. The rearrangement uses TRBV5-1 and TRBJ2-7, with TRBD2 matching over 13 bases. V lost 5 bases, J lost 5 bases, and 4 bases stayed unmatched. CDR1 is SGHRS and CDR2 is YFSETQ in the germline V gene. There are 14 residues in the CDR3. The CDR3 loop reads CASRGLAGANEQYF. The CDR3 DNA follows: TGCGCCAGCAGAGGACTAGCGGGAGCCAACGAGCAGTACTTC.

V usage is TRBV9 and J usage is TRBJ1-1; 7 bases align to TRBD1. V lost 4 bases and J lost 4; bases outside the gene matches: 13. CDR1 and CDR2 (germline): SGDLS, YYNGEE. The CDR3 runs to 16 residues. CDR3 amino acids: CASSPRVGTEGTEAFF. In DNA form, the CDR3 reads TGTGCCAGCAGCCCCCGAGTGGGGACAGAGGGCACTGAAGCTTTCTTT.

This clone turned up a few times. Here the CDR3 DNA reads TGTGCCAGCAGTTATTCTCCAGACATTCTCGGTGGCTACACCTTC. It translates to CASSYSPDILGGYTF. The chain links TRBV6-6 to TRBJ1-2; no reliable D call. Germline V gene sequence: CDR1 MNHNY, CDR2 SVGAGI (reference sequence). This CDR3 contains 15 residues. V was shortened by 3 bases and J by 7 bases, with 18 bases between the two germline ends.

This clone is large (0.1 to 1%) within its sample. V is TRBV2 and J is TRBJ1-5, with no clear D. Trimming took 1 base from V and 9 from J, leaving 16 bases between them. CDR3 length: 15 residues. Germline CDR1 SNHLY, CDR2 FYNNEI. The CDR3 coding sequence is TGTGCCAGCAGTGAAGGTGCGACCGCCCGAGGGCCCCAGCATTTT. Translated: CASSEGATARGPQHF.

In its sample, this clone was seen a few times. V usage is TRBV4-2 and J usage is TRBJ2-3, with TRBD2 matching over 9 bases. CDR1 is LGHNA, CDR2 YNFKEQ, per germline. V lost 3 bases and J lost 0; bases outside the gene matches: 4. This CDR3 has 16 residues. The DNA for the CDR3 is TGTGCCAGCAGCCATTGGACTAGCGCTAGCACAGATACGCAGTATTTT. This codes for CASSHWTSASTDTQYF.

The chain carries TRBV7-9 and TRBJ2-2, with 9 positions matching TRBD1. The CDR3 totals 16 residues. In germline, CDR1 is SEHNR, CDR2 FQNEAQ (reference sequence). The junction had 7 bases not matched to a gene; V was cut back by 1 base and J by 7 bases. The CDR3 reads CASSLDRTGAGGELFF. CDR3 sequence (DNA): TGTGCCAGCAGCTTAGATCGGACAGGGGCCGGCGGGGAGCTGTTTTTT.

A few counts support this clone. This chain uses TRBV6-1 with TRBJ2-7; the match to TRBD2 covers 7 bases. The ends lost 7 bases at V and 7 bases at J; junction bases unmatched: 4. Germline lookup yields CDR1 MNHNS and CDR2 SASEGT. This CDR3 is built from 11 residues. The chain's CDR3 is CASTNGGEQYF. CDR3 sequence (DNA): TGTGCCAGCACCAACGGGGGGGAGCAGTACTTC.

The chain is built from TRBV2 and TRBJ1-4; 9 bases align to TRBD1. The J segment lost 3 bases and the V segment lost 10 bases, leaving 6 bases of the junction unmatched. CDR1 and CDR2 from the germline V gene are SNHLY and FYNNEI. This CDR3 has 14 residues. The CDR3 region has the DNA TGTGCCATCGCACAGGGGGCGGCTAATGAAAAACTGTTTTTT. Translating it yields CAIAQGAANEKLFF.

The chain joins TRBV28 to TRBJ1-1; D is uncertain. Trimming stripped 3 bases from V and 10 bases from J, with 15 bases between. The germline CDR1 and CDR2 sequences are MDHEN and SYDVKM. This CDR3 has 13 residues. The CDR3: CASSLGLSNGAFF. CDR3 in DNA: TGTGCCAGCAGTTTGGGCCTATCTAATGGAGCTTTCTTT.

The chain employs TRBV6-6 and TRBJ1-2; D remains ambiguous. Germline CDR1 MNHNY, CDR2 SVGAGI (reference sequence). The CDR3 has 12 residues. Trimming pared 1 base from V and 4 bases from J, leaving 4 bases between. This CDR3 is CASSYLAYGYTF. The CDR3, as DNA: TGTGCCAGCAGTTACTTGGCCTATGGCTACACCTTC.